A single sample gave rise to the 19 T cell receptor beta chains below, sequenced in a study of shared T cell receptors in the human thymus. The repertoire was sequenced with immunoSEQ multiplex PCR; TCRdb's copy has only in-frame clones and lacks some. The table has about 610,000 clones, around 87% seen once. These data were likewise used in another study, on human thymus T cells.

The sequencing input was thymocytes. These TCRs come from a boy less than two years old with a congenital heart defect.

The J gene is TRBJ2-3, the V gene TRBV11-2; 8 positions match TRBD2. The germline CDR1 and CDR2 sequences are SGHAT and FQNNGV. The junction had 9 bases not matched to a gene; V was cut back by 2 bases and J by 2 bases. The CDR3 covers 17 residues. The CDR3 loop reads CASSLRRTSPYTDTQYF. CDR3 DNA: TGTGCCAGCAGCTTAAGGAGGACTAGCCCTTACACAGATACGCAGTATTTT.

The V call is TRBV15, the J call TRBJ2-3, with a tentative D call TRBD1 (6 bases). With 4 bases removed from V and 3 bases from J, the gap between germline ends came to 17 bases. The CDR3 runs to 16 residues. CDR1 and CDR2 from the germline V gene are LNHNV and YYDKDF (reference sequence). CDR3 DNA sequence: TGTGCCACCAGCACATCACAGGGTTTGCGGACAGATACGCAGTATTTT. The encoded protein is CATSTSQGLRTDTQYF.

The V gene is TRBV7-3, the J gene TRBJ2-1; the match to TRBD2 covers 15 bases. The CDR3 runs 19 residues. The germline gives CDR1 SGHTA, CDR2 FQGTGA. J gave up 4 bases and V 5 bases, and 12 bases lay outside the gene matches. Here the CDR3 reads CASSGTTGTSGRTYNEQFF. CDR3 coding DNA: TGTGCCAGCAGCGGTACAACTGGGACTAGCGGGAGGACGTACAATGAGCAGTTCTTC. Drawing the rest from reference TRBV7-3 and TRBJ2-1, the complete variable domain is GAGVSQTPSNKVTEKGKYVELRCDPISGHTALYWYRQSLGQGPEFLIYFQGTGAADDSGLPNDRFFAVRPEGSVSTLKIQRTERGDSAVYLCASSGTTGTSGRTYNEQFFGPGTRLTVL.

This clone was observed a few times. J is TRBJ2-5 and V is TRBV10-3, with D possibly matching TRBD1 (5 bases). The J call may be faulty, since TRBJ2-7 better matches the DNA end. This CDR3 is built from 13 residues. In germline, CDR1 is ENHRY, CDR2 SYGVKD. The CDR3 nucleotides read TGTGCCATCAGTCAGGGCACATCCTACGAGCAGTACTTC. Its translation: CAISQGTSYEQYF.

J is TRBJ2-3 and V is TRBV25-1; TRBD2 matches 11 bases. The ends lost 0 bases at V and 2 bases at J; junction bases unmatched: 4. Germline CDR1 is MGHDK and CDR2 is SYGVNS. The CDR3 contains 17 residues. The CDR3: CASSEYGGLADTDTQYF. The DNA for the CDR3 is TGTGCCAGCAGTGAATATGGGGGACTAGCGGACACAGATACGCAGTATTTT.

This chain's CDR3 is CASSDSVRDGELFF. DNA for the CDR3: TGTGCCAGCAGCGACTCGGTTCGTGACGGGGAGCTGTTTTTT. The rearrangement joins TRBV9 to TRBJ2-2; D remains unclear. The V gene's germline CDR1 is SGDLS and CDR2 YYNGEE. With 3 bases removed from V and 7 bases from J, the gap between germline ends came to 13 bases. The CDR3 has 14 amino acids.

The chain couples TRBV29-1 to TRBJ2-5; 7 bases line up with TRBD2. This CDR3 is built from 20 residues. The germline V gene has CDR1 SQVTM and CDR2 ANQGSEA. Trimming removed 6 bases from V and 1 base from J; junction bases left unmatched: 26. The DNA of the CDR3 is TGCAGCGTGTGTGTTCCCGGGTTTCCGGGAGGTAAGAGGGGCCAAGAGACCCAGTACTTC. It specifies CSVCVPGFPGGKRGQETQYF.

J is TRBJ2-7 and V is TRBV28; 8 bases align to TRBD2. The germline CDR1 and CDR2 sequences are MDHEN and SYDVKM. This CDR3 region has 18 residues. Trimming removed 7 bases from V and 7 bases from J; junction bases left unmatched: 24. The CDR3: CASNSQTGEREPPGEQYF. CDR3 bases: TGTGCCAGCAATTCTCAAACGGGCGAGCGGGAGCCCCCCGGGGAGCAGTACTTC.

The chain couples TRBV10-3 to TRBJ2-1; TRBD2 matches 9 bases. The V gene's germline CDR1 is ENHRY and CDR2 SYGVKD. V shed 2 bases, J shed 6 bases, and the junction held 11 bases outside the gene matches. The CDR3 sequence is 17 residues long. This CDR3 reads CAISEPPKRGEGNEQFF. CDR3 in DNA: TGTGCCATCAGTGAGCCCCCAAAGCGGGGGGAGGGCAATGAGCAGTTCTTC.

This clone was seen a few times. V and J are TRBV18 and TRBJ1-2; D unclear. This CDR3 is built from 14 residues. Trimming removed 0 bases at V and 0 bases at J, with 5 bases between. CDR1 and CDR2 from the germline V gene are KGHSH and LQKENI. Here the CDR3 reads CASSPPAANYGYTF. CDR3 DNA: TGTGCCAGCTCACCACCCGCGGCTAACTATGGCTACACCTTC.

The V gene is TRBV19, the J gene TRBJ2-6, with 7 bases lining up with TRBD1. The V and J ends lost 5 bases and 2 bases, in that order; junction bases with no gene match: 6. This CDR3 has 16 residues. CDR1 is LNHDA and CDR2 is SQIVND in the germline V gene (reference sequence). DNA of the CDR3: TGTGCCAGTAGTGGGGACAGTTCTCCTGGGGCCAACGTCCTGACTTTC. Protein product: CASSGDSSPGANVLTF.

This rearrangement joins TRBV27 to TRBJ2-6; 12 bases align to TRBD2. CDR1 is MNHEY and CDR2 is SMNVEV in the germline V gene (reference sequence). Trimming at V came to 6 bases and at J to 4 bases, leaving 13 bases not matched to a gene. The CDR3 is made up of 19 amino acids. The CDR3 reads CASRVGTSGSGGGANVLTF. Here the CDR3 DNA reads TGTGCCAGCAGGGTGGGGACTAGCGGGTCTGGGGGAGGGGCCAACGTCCTGACTTTC.

The chain couples TRBV5-1 to TRBJ2-7; D is perhaps TRBD2 (6 bases). Germline CDR1 and CDR2: SGHRS and YFSETQ. The CDR3 is made up of 15 amino acids. The germline V and J ends were trimmed by 3 bases and 0 bases, with 13 bases remaining between them. CDR3 DNA: TGCGCCAGCAGCTCCGAGGGGACTCGCTCCTACGAGCAGTACTTC. Its translation is CASSSEGTRSYEQYF.

The chain links TRBV5-1 to TRBJ1-3; no clear D gene. Germline CDR1 reads SGHRS; CDR2 reads YFSETQ. V lost 2 bases and J lost 0, with 24 bases in between. CDR3 size: 20 residues. CDR3 coding DNA: TGCGCCAGCAGCTTCACGTCCGCCTTTGGACTTTTCGACTCTGGAAACACCATATATTTT. It codes for CASSFTSAFGLFDSGNTIYF.

CDR3 coding DNA: TGCGCCAGCAGCCGCGGGATTGGAGGCACTGAAGCTTTCTTT. It translates to CASSRGIGGTEAFF. The chain uses TRBV4-1 and TRBJ1-1; D is uncertain. The CDR3 is made up of 14 amino acids. The germline V gene has CDR1 MGHRA and CDR2 YSYEKL. Deletions cut 4 bases from V and 4 bases from J, with 13 bases between.

This clone was seen just once. The chain uses TRBV6-5 and TRBJ2-7, with D perhaps matching TRBD2 (5 bases). V dropped 4 bases and J dropped 2 bases, with 15 bases sitting between them. Germline V lookup: CDR1 MNHEY, CDR2 SVGAGI. The CDR3 has 15 amino acids. CDR3 region: CASSSALATTYEQYF. The DNA of the CDR3 is TGTGCCAGCAGTTCTGCCCTAGCCACAACCTACGAGCAGTACTTC.

This clone was seen just once. The chain has TRBV4-1 and TRBJ2-2; D call uncertain. Trimming pared 0 bases from V and 4 bases from J, leaving 9 bases between. The length of the CDR3 is 15 residues. CDR1 and CDR2 (germline): MGHRA, YSYEKL. CDR3 nucleotide sequence: TGCGCCAGCAGCCAAGATGAGACACCCACCGGGGAGCTGTTTTTT. Amino acid sequence: CASSQDETPTGELFF.

The chain links TRBV19 to TRBJ2-7; 9 bases align to TRBD2. Germline CDR1 is LNHDA and CDR2 is SQIVND (reference sequence). The CDR3 is 13 residues long. The J segment lost 3 bases and the V segment lost 6 bases, leaving 3 bases of the junction unmatched. CDR3 sequence reads: CASRGSGSYEQYF. CDR3 coding DNA: TGTGCCAGTAGGGGTAGCGGGAGCTACGAGCAGTACTTC.

The rearrangement links TRBV5-5 to TRBJ1-2, with 9 nucleotides matching TRBD1. From germline, CDR1 is SGHKS and CDR2 YYEKEE (reference sequence). This CDR3 has 14 residues. Trimming removed 0 bases from V and 10 bases from J; junction bases left unmatched: 7. The CDR3 loop is CASSLDRGPSSYTF. In DNA form, the CDR3 reads TGTGCCAGCAGCTTGGACAGGGGGCCCTCTTCCTACACCTTC. Full variable domain (rest looked up from reference TRBV5-5 and TRBJ1-2): DAGVTQSPTHLIKTRGQQVTLRCSPISGHKSVSWYQQVLGQGPQFIFQYYEKEERGRGNFPDRFSARQFPNYSSELNVNALLLGDSALYLCASSLDRGPSSYTFGSGTRLTVV.